These T cell receptor beta chains were read from a single sample in a study of Ad26.COV2.S vaccination and SARS-CoV-2 variants. The data were produced by immunoSEQ multiplex PCR, yet TCRdb's version contains in-frame clones alone and is incomplete. The table lists about 350,000 clones, around 89% of them singletons, with just under 5% in the top ten. The source was peripheral blood, collected in a trial of Ad26.COV2.S vaccine versus placebo. The receptor set was obtained from a person aged 18-60 years who received the Ad26.COV2.S COVID-19 vaccine or a placebo. Each CDR3 is given with its conserved first and last residue. Each record gives: D gene, clone size, J gene, V gene, CDR3 protein, CDR3 DNA. D genes are given only for firm matches. The size of a clone is reported for some rows only, either as once, few or many, or as a class for expanded clones.

NA,NA,TRBJ1-4,TRBV7-8,CASSGRLVGSNEKLFF,TGTGCCAGCAGCGGTCGGCTAGTGGGCAGTAATGAAAAACTGTTTTTT
TRBD1,NA,TRBJ2-7,TRBV27,CASKVRDRTYEQYF,TGTGCCAGCAAGGTGAGGGACAGAACTTACGAGCAGTACTTC
NA,NA,TRBJ2-2,TRBV19,CASSMEQYANTGELFF,TGTGCCAGTAGTATGGAACAGTACGCGAACACCGGGGAGCTGTTTTTT
TRBD2,NA,TRBJ2-7,TRBV28,CASSLPGTRLYEQYF,TGTGCCAGCAGTTTACCCGGGACTAGACTCTACGAGCAGTACTTC
NA,NA,TRBJ1-1,TRBV10-1,CASSRDTEAFF,TGCGCCAGCAGTCGGGACACTGAAGCTTTCTTT
NA,once,TRBJ2-3,TRBV19,CASSIRDTTDTQYF,TGTGCCAGTAGTATAAGGGACACCACAGATACGCAGTATTTT
TRBD1,NA,TRBJ1-1,TRBV5-1,CASSLTGQGAWAFF,TGCGCCAGCAGCTTGACCGGACAGGGGGCGTGGGCTTTCTTT
TRBD1,NA,TRBJ2-5,TRBV9,CASSVAYRGETQYF,TGTGCCAGCAGCGTAGCATACAGGGGAGAGACCCAGTACTTC
NA,NA,TRBJ2-2,TRBV10-3,CAISESKPPDTGELFF,TGTGCCATCAGTGAGTCGAAACCCCCGGACACCGGGGAGCTGTTTTTT
TRBD2,once,TRBJ2-7,TRBV4-3,CASSQVSAGGLSYEQYF,TGCGCCAGCAGCCAAGTCTCAGCGGGGGGCCTCTCCTACGAGCAGTACTTC
NA,few,TRBJ1-5,TRBV7-9,CASSSGSVSQPQHF,TGTGCCAGCAGTTCAGGGTCGGTTAGTCAGCCCCAGCATTTT
TRBD1,NA,TRBJ2-3,TRBV5-1,CASSSRGTGGPDTQYF,TGCGCCAGCAGCTCCCGTGGGACAGGGGGACCAGATACGCAGTATTTT
TRBD1,few,TRBJ1-5,TRBV6-5,CASSRDRDSNQPQHF,TGTGCCAGCAGTCGGGACAGAGATAGCAATCAGCCCCAGCATTTT
NA,NA,TRBJ2-1,TRBV28,CASSRENGDEQFF,TGTGCCAGCAGTCGGGAGAACGGCGATGAGCAGTTCTTC
NA,once,TRBJ1-1,TRBV7-9,CASSLGGHTEAFF,TGTGCCAGCAGCTTAGGGGGGCACACTGAAGCTTTCTTT
TRBD1,NA,TRBJ2-2,TRBV25-1,CASSLTKVGQLSTGELFF,TGTGCCAGCAGTCTTACGAAGGTGGGACAGCTATCCACCGGGGAGCTGTTTTTT